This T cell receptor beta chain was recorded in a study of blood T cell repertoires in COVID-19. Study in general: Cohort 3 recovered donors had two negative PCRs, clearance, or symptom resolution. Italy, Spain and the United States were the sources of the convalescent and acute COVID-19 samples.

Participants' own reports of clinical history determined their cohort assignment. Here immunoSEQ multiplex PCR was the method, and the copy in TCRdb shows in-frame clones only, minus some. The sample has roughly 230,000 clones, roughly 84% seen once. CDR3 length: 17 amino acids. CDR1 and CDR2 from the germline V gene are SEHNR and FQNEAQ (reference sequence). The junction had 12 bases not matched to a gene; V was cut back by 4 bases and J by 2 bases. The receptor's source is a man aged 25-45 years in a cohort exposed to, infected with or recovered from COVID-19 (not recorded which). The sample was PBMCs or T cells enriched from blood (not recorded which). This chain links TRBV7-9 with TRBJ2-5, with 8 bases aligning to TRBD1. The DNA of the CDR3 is TGTGCCAGCAGCTGGGGACAGGCCTCAGGCCAGCAAGAGACCCAGTACTTC. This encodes CASSWGQASGQQETQYF.